Presented here are 23 T cell receptor beta chains from one specimen sequenced in a study of T cells in Graves' hyperthyroidism and ophthalmopathy. Using RNA transcripts as the source, TCR beta CDR3 regions were amplified. A set of HTBI primers served as the primers for a first-round RT-PCR of the TCR CDR3. Via MiXCR, TCRdb re-called the multiplex PCR reads, giving one row per CDR3 protein. The table shows a few hundred thousand distinct CDR3 sequences, with roughly 15% occurring only once. The sequenced material came from blood. The receptors derive from a woman in her late teens or twenties with Graves' hyperthyroidism.

This clonotype occurred a few times. V is TRBV3-1 and J is TRBJ1-2; 7 bases match TRBD1. Germline V gene sequence: CDR1 LGHDT, CDR2 YNNKEL (reference sequence). This CDR3 has 15 residues. Trimming took 2 bases from V and 2 from J; bases not matched to a gene: 5. The CDR3 spells CASSQRDSSNYGYTF. In DNA form, the CDR3 reads TGTGCCAGCAGCCAACGGGACAGTTCGAACTATGGCTACACCTTC.

This clonotype was detected ten times or more. The CDR3 region is CASRPGISTDTQYF. In nucleotides, the CDR3 is TGTGCCAGCAGGCCAGGGATTAGCACAGATACGCAGTATTTT. J is TRBJ2-3 and V is TRBV6-1; D possibly corresponds to TRBD1 (5 bases). Germline-derived CDR1 and CDR2 are MNHNS and SASEGT. The CDR3 is 14 residues long. V was shortened by 6 bases and J by 0 bases, with 10 bases between the two germline ends.

The sample holds many counts of this clonotype. The chain recombines TRBV29-1 with TRBJ1-2; D not certain. The CDR3 extends over 12 amino acids. Germline loops: CDR1 SQVTM, CDR2 ANQGSEA. Trimming removed 2 bases at V and 7 bases at J, with 11 bases between. Here the CDR3 reads CSVERGLGGYTF. In DNA, the CDR3 is TGCAGCGTTGAACGCGGGTTGGGTGGCTACACCTTC.

This clonotype was seen many times. The chain is built from TRBV28 and TRBJ2-1; TRBD1 matches 7 bases. Trimming cost V 4 bases and J 3 bases; bases outside gene matches: 6. Germline CDR1 MDHEN, CDR2 SYDVKM. This CDR3 spans 15 amino acids. Here the CDR3 reads CASSSPTGFYNEQFF. In nucleotides, the CDR3 is TGTGCCAGCAGTTCTCCGACAGGGTTCTACAATGAGCAGTTCTTC.

V usage is TRBV2 and J usage is TRBJ1-5; 7 positions agree with TRBD1. The V and J ends lost 8 bases and 4 bases, in that order; junction bases with no gene match: 11. Germline loops: CDR1 SNHLY, CDR2 FYNNEI. The length of the CDR3 is 15 residues. CDR3 nucleotides: TGTGCCAGCGGTCTGGGGGACAGAGCTAATCAGCCCCAGCATTTT. Its protein product is CASGLGDRANQPQHF.

This clonotype was detected many times. The rearrangement joins TRBV9 to TRBJ2-3, with TRBD1 matching over 9 bases. V shed 5 bases, J shed 0 bases, and the junction held 4 bases outside the gene matches. This CDR3 contains 15 residues. Germline V lookup: CDR1 SGDLS, CDR2 YYNGEE. The CDR3 is CASSEGQGSTDTQYF. CDR3 bases: TGTGCCAGCAGTGAAGGACAGGGGAGCACAGATACGCAGTATTTT.

The genes are TRBV4-1 and TRBJ1-5, with 8 bases lining up with TRBD1. After removal of 3 bases from V and 0 bases from J, the junction contained 10 bases not matched to a gene. The CDR3 sequence is 18 residues long. Germline assignment: CDR1 MGHRA and CDR2 YSYEKL. DNA of the CDR3: TGCGCCAGCAGCCAGACTCCCCCAGGGGGCTATAGCAATCAGCCCCAGCATTTT. Protein sequence: CASSQTPPGGYSNQPQHF.

This clonotype was picked up a small number of times. The chain carries TRBV20-1 and TRBJ1-2; unclear D gene. In germline, CDR1 is DFQATT, CDR2 SNEGSKA (reference sequence). Deletions cut 3 bases from V and 1 base from J, with 9 bases between. The CDR3 extends over 13 amino acids. The CDR3 sequence: CSARDPINYGYTF. The CDR3, as DNA: TGCAGTGCTAGGGACCCTATTAACTATGGCTACACCTTC.

The chain has TRBV30 and TRBJ2-3; 9 bases fit TRBD2. The CDR3 spans 15 residues. Germline values: CDR1 GTSNPN, CDR2 SVGIG (reference sequence). Trimming took 2 bases from V and 2 from J; bases not matched to a gene: 5. CDR3 nucleotides: TGTGCCTGGAGTAGGGGACTAGCAGTCACAGATACGCAGTATTTT. Protein product: CAWSRGLAVTDTQYF.

This clonotype has a handful of counts. V is TRBV10-1 and J is TRBJ1-2; TRBD1 aligns across 9 bases. The V segment lost 3 bases and the J segment 5 bases; nucleotides outside the gene matches: 1. Looked up from germline, CDR1 is WNHNN and CDR2 is SYGVQD (reference sequence). This CDR3 spans 13 amino acids. In nucleotides, the CDR3 is TGCGCCAGCAGTGATGACAGGGGGTATGGCTACACCTTC. Translated, it gives CASSDDRGYGYTF.

This clonotype was counted at least ten times. The CDR3: CASSLGSQPNQPQHF. The CDR3 region has the DNA TGTGCCAGCAGTCTAGGCAGCCAGCCAAATCAGCCCCAGCATTTT. This rearrangement joins TRBV12-3 or TRBV12-4 to TRBJ1-5; D is unresolved. Deletions cut 5 bases from V and 4 bases from J, with 15 bases between. The CDR3 length is 15 residues.

The V gene is TRBV9, the J gene TRBJ1-6; no reliable D call. The CDR3 covers 15 residues. Germline V lookup: CDR1 SGDLS, CDR2 YYNGEE. The V and J ends lost 3 bases and 9 bases respectively, with 16 bases between them. CDR3 DNA: TGTGCCAGCAGCGCGCTGGACTGGGAAGGTTCACCCCTCCACTTT. It is translated as CASSALDWEGSPLHF. Combining the CDR3 with reference TRBV9 and TRBJ1-6 gives the whole variable domain DSGVTQTPKHLITATGQRVTLRCSPRSGDLSVYWYQQSLDQGLQFLIQYYNGEERAKGNILERFSAQQFPDLHSELNLSSLELGDSALYFCASSALDWEGSPLHFGNGTRLTVT.

The rearrangement links TRBV5-1 to TRBJ2-7; 9 bases align to TRBD1. This CDR3 has 15 amino acids. CDR1 SGHRS and CDR2 YFSETQ come from the germline V gene. V lost 2 bases and J lost 4; bases outside the gene matches: 7. Written as DNA, the CDR3 is TGCGCCAGCAGCTTTATTCCCGGGACAGGGTACGAGCAGTACTTC. It translates to CASSFIPGTGYEQYF.

A few counts support this clonotype. The chain has TRBV11-2 and TRBJ2-3, with 7 nucleotides matching TRBD2. Looked up from germline, CDR1 is SGHAT and CDR2 is FQNNGV. With 0 bases clipped from V and 2 bases from J, the junction kept 5 bases outside the gene matches. The CDR3 length is 16 residues. CDR3 region: CASSLDTGGYTDTQYF. In DNA form, the CDR3 reads TGTGCCAGCAGCTTAGATACGGGAGGATACACAGATACGCAGTATTTT.

This clonotype was found a few times. The chain employs TRBV12-5 and TRBJ2-5, with 8 bases that match TRBD2. After removal of 6 bases from V and 7 bases from J, the junction contained 4 bases not matched to a gene. This CDR3 has 12 amino acids. Germline lookup yields CDR1 LGHNT and CDR2 FRNRAP. CDR3 coding DNA: TGTGCTAGTGGCCCGGGAGGGGGGACCCAGTACTTC. This translates into CASGPGGGTQYF.

The V gene is TRBV7-2, the J gene TRBJ2-5; 16 bases agree with TRBD2. Germline lookup yields CDR1 SGHTA and CDR2 FQGNSA. This CDR3 is built from 17 residues. With V trimmed by 3 bases and J by 0 bases, 1 base remained unmatched. CDR3 region: CASSLGLAGGYQETQYF. The CDR3 DNA is TGTGCCAGCAGCTTGGGACTAGCGGGAGGGTACCAAGAGACCCAGTACTTC.

The chain recombines TRBV4-1 with TRBJ1-1; weak D call: TRBD1 (5 bases). Trimming took off 0 bases at V and 1 base at J, with 9 bases between the two ends. The CDR3 is 15 residues long. The germline gives CDR1 MGHRA, CDR2 YSYEKL. The CDR3 loop is CASSQEGVGNTEAFF. The DNA for the CDR3 is TGCGCCAGCAGCCAAGAGGGGGTCGGGAACACTGAAGCTTTCTTT.

This clonotype was observed many times. The V and J genes are TRBV6-2 or TRBV6-3 and TRBJ2-5; no definite D call. The CDR3 covers 12 residues. V dropped 7 bases and J dropped 2 bases, with 8 bases sitting between them. Germline values: CDR1 MNHEY, CDR2 SVGEGT. The CDR3 DNA reads TGTGCCAGCACGTCGGTACAAGAGACCCAGTACTTC. Translating gives CASTSVQETQYF.

The sample holds many counts of this clonotype. This rearrangement joins TRBV7-2 to TRBJ1-2, with D unresolved. V was shortened by 4 bases and J by 8 bases, with 8 bases between the two germline ends. CDR3 size: 11 residues. Germline CDR1 is SGHTA and CDR2 is FQGNSA. CDR3 coding DNA: TGTGCCAGCAGCTCGGATGCGGGCTACACCTTC. Translating it yields CASSSDAGYTF.

This clonotype was picked up many times. This chain links TRBV18 with TRBJ2-7, with D tentatively TRBD2 (6 bases). In germline, CDR1 is KGHSH, CDR2 LQKENI. Between the trimmed V and J ends, which lost 6 bases and 6 bases, there was a span of 12 bases. The CDR3 runs to 12 residues. The CDR3 DNA sequence: TGTGCCAGCTCTTGGGAGGTTCGCGAGCAGTACTTC. Translated: CASSWEVREQYF.

This clonotype was counted only a few times. V gene TRBV18 combines with J gene TRBJ2-3; D possibly corresponds to TRBD2 (6 bases). The CDR3 runs 15 residues. Trimming stripped 3 bases from V and 1 base from J, with 11 bases between. Germline loops: CDR1 KGHSH, CDR2 LQKENI. This chain's CDR3 is CASSPGTLRTDTQYF. Written as DNA, the CDR3 is TGTGCCAGCTCACCCGGGACTCTCCGCACAGATACGCAGTATTTT.

There are a few counts of this clonotype. The chain links TRBV7-9 to TRBJ2-2, with D perhaps matching TRBD1 (6 bases). Trimming cost V 8 bases and J 6 bases, with 19 bases left between them. The germline gives CDR1 SEHNR, CDR2 FQNEAQ (reference sequence). The CDR3 has 15 amino acids. CDR3 region: CASSIEQGTSGELFF. The CDR3 DNA reads TGTGCCAGCTCCATAGAACAGGGAACATCCGGGGAGCTGTTTTTT.

The rearrangement joins TRBV29-1 to TRBJ2-5, with TRBD2 matching over 10 bases. Unmatched junction bases numbered 9, after V lost 6 bases and J lost 5 bases. The CDR3 runs 14 residues. Germline V gives CDR1 SQVTM, CDR2 ANQGSEA. DNA for the CDR3: TGCAGCGTAGCCGGGACTAGCGCGCGGGAGACCCAGTACTTC. Protein: CSVAGTSARETQYF.